Below, 21 T cell receptor beta chains from the same sample are listed, as sequenced in a study of early T cells in non-severe SARS-CoV-2 infection. One entry per CDR3 protein, called by TCRdb with MiXCR from the 5' RACE reads. This sample has roughly 100,000 distinct CDR3 sequences, with roughly 13% found just once. The source material was whole blood. These TCRs come from an adult who was a healthcare worker with PCR-confirmed SARS-CoV-2 infection or an uninfected control (not recorded which).

This clonotype was detected a few times. The J gene is TRBJ2-7, the V gene TRBV20-1, with 10 bases matching TRBD2. The CDR3 covers 15 residues. With 2 bases clipped from V and 3 bases from J, the junction kept 7 bases outside the gene matches. The germline gives CDR1 DFQATT, CDR2 SNEGSKA (reference sequence). The CDR3 region is CSARSGLAGVYEQYF. In nucleotides, the CDR3 is TGCAGTGCTAGATCGGGGCTAGCGGGAGTCTACGAGCAGTACTTC.

V usage is TRBV5-5 and J usage is TRBJ2-3; TRBD2 aligns across 13 bases. Per the germline V gene, CDR1 is SGHKS and CDR2 is YYEKEE (reference sequence). This CDR3 contains 17 residues. With 0 bases clipped from V and 6 bases from J, the junction kept 7 bases outside the gene matches. The CDR3, as DNA: TGTGCCAGCAGCTTGGGACTAGCGGGAGGTTTGACTGATACGCAGTATTTT. This translates into CASSLGLAGGLTDTQYF.

This chain joins TRBV4-1 and TRBJ1-2, with TRBD1 matching 8 bases. Germline CDR1 reads MGHRA; CDR2 reads YSYEKL. The length of the CDR3 is 14 residues. Germline trimming cut 0 bases from V and 8 bases from J; bases unmatched to any gene: 5. The CDR3 protein is CASSQDRGRRGYTF. CDR3 nucleotide sequence: TGCGCCAGCAGCCAAGACAGGGGGCGGAGGGGCTACACCTTC.

The V gene is TRBV7-8, the J gene TRBJ1-3, with D possibly TRBD1 on 5 matching bases. The CDR3 runs 14 residues. Trimming stripped 4 bases from V and 0 bases from J, with 7 bases between. Germline loops: CDR1 SGHVS, CDR2 FQNEAQ. The CDR3 reads CASSWGFSGNTIYF. The CDR3 DNA is TGTGCCAGCAGCTGGGGGTTCTCTGGAAACACCATATATTTT. Full variable domain (remainder filled in from reference TRBV7-8 and TRBJ1-3): GAGVSQSPRYKVAKRGQDVALRCDPISGHVSLFWYQQALGQGPEFLTYFQNEAQLDKSGLPSDRFFAERPEGSVSTLKIQRTQQEDSAVYLCASSWGFSGNTIYFGEGSWLTVV.

This clonotype was recorded a few times. The chain carries TRBV6-5 and TRBJ1-2, with a weak D call TRBD1 (5 bases). CDR1 is MNHEY, CDR2 SVGAGI, per germline. The CDR3 loop spans 12 amino acids. V was cut by 4 bases and J by 6 bases, with 9 bases left in between. CDR3 in DNA: TGTGCCAGCAGTTCCCCAGGGAATGGCTACACCTTC. Translated: CASSSPGNGYTF.

This clonotype was counted many times. The V call is TRBV20-1, the J call TRBJ2-7, with 10 bases fitting TRBD2. The CDR3 runs to 14 residues. J lost 5 bases, V lost 5 bases, and 9 bases had no gene match. Germline CDR1 is DFQATT and CDR2 is SNEGSKA (reference sequence). The CDR3, as DNA: TGCAGTGCTTCCCCCGGACTAGCGGATAACGAGCAGTACTTC. This gives the protein CSASPGLADNEQYF.

In this sample, this clonotype turned up a few times. The chain employs TRBV6-1 and TRBJ2-6, with D unclear. V lost 7 bases, J lost 0 bases, and 10 bases lay in between. Per germline, CDR1 MNHNS and CDR2 SASEGT. This CDR3 has 15 amino acids. The CDR3 reads CASISIFSGANVLTF. The CDR3 region has the DNA TGTGCCAGCATCTCCATCTTCTCTGGGGCCAACGTCCTGACTTTC.

At least ten counts were recorded for this clonotype. The chain couples TRBV6-6 to TRBJ2-7, with 7 bases lining up with TRBD1. Germline V gene lookup returns CDR1 MNHNY and CDR2 SVGAGI (reference sequence). V lost 6 bases to trimming and J lost 6 bases; unmatched junction nucleotides: 5. This CDR3 region has 12 residues. The DNA of the CDR3 is TGTGCCAGCAGCCTATCAGGGGGCGAGCAGTACTTC. Encoded protein: CASSLSGGEQYF.

This clonotype was observed many times. The V and J genes are TRBV11-2 and TRBJ2-3; TRBD2 might be the D (6 bases). Germline V CDR1 and CDR2: SGHAT, FQNNGV. The ends were cut back, 5 bases at V and 6 bases at J, with 33 bases in the middle. CDR3 length: 20 amino acids. CDR3 coding DNA: TGTGCCAGCAGCCCGAGGAGGGATAACCCGGGACGGAGGCTGGAGGATACGCAGTATTTT. Translated, it gives CASSPRRDNPGRRLEDTQYF.

The chain carries TRBV10-1 and TRBJ2-7, with D perhaps matching TRBD2 (5 bases). Germline V gene data show CDR1 as WNHNN and CDR2 as SYGVQD (reference sequence). The V end was cut by 0 bases, the J end by 1 base, with 10 bases between. CDR3 length: 15 residues. The CDR3 is CASSESAGLSYEQYF. In DNA, the CDR3 is TGCGCCAGCAGTGAGTCCGCGGGTTTATCCTACGAGCAGTACTTC.

In its sample, this clonotype was seen a few times. The genes are TRBV6-5 and TRBJ1-1; a weak D match, TRBD1 (5 bases). V was trimmed by 8 bases and J by 6 bases, leaving 13 bases between them. This CDR3 region has 12 residues. From germline, CDR1 is MNHEY and CDR2 SVGAGI. The CDR3 nucleotides read TGTGCCAGCGGCGGGGGGTCCGCTGAAGCTTTCTTT. Translating gives CASGGGSAEAFF.

The table lists this clonotype with a few counts. The chain is built from TRBV9 and TRBJ2-7; TRBD1 aligns across 10 bases. The CDR3 covers 13 residues. The V segment lost 3 bases and the J segment 5 bases; nucleotides outside the gene matches: 2. CDR1 SGDLS and CDR2 YYNGEE come from the germline V gene. This chain's CDR3 is CASSGQGADEQYF. CDR3 sequence (DNA): TGTGCCAGCAGCGGACAGGGGGCCGACGAGCAGTACTTC.

This clonotype appeared a few times. The rearrangement joins TRBV7-6 to TRBJ2-3; possible D gene TRBD1, 6 bases. V gave up 5 bases and J gave up 4 bases, with 13 bases separating them. This CDR3 has 14 residues. Germline-derived CDR1 and CDR2 are SGHVS and FNYEAQ. DNA of the CDR3: TGTGCCAGCAGCAAATATGGGGGCTCAGATACGCAGTATTTT. This sequence encodes CASSKYGGSDTQYF.

This clonotype occurred a few times. The V gene is TRBV20-1, the J gene TRBJ2-1; TRBD1 matches 9 bases. The CDR3 runs 16 residues. V shed 1 base, J shed 10 bases, and the junction held 14 bases outside the gene matches. Germline V gene lookup returns CDR1 DFQATT and CDR2 SNEGSKA (reference sequence). CDR3 nucleotides: TGCAGTGCTAGAGGCCTCACAGGGGGCCTTGCGGGGGAGCAGTTCTTC. It is translated as CSARGLTGGLAGEQFF.

This clonotype was seen a single time. The J gene is TRBJ2-5, the V gene TRBV11-2; TRBD2 agrees at 10 bases. V shed 5 bases and J 0 bases; nucleotides not matched to a gene: 3. CDR3 length: 15 amino acids. Germline V gives CDR1 SGHAT, CDR2 FQNNGV. This CDR3 reads CASSISGGYQETQYF. CDR3 in DNA: TGTGCCAGCAGCATTAGCGGGGGGTACCAAGAGACCCAGTACTTC.

This clonotype was detected a few times. V usage is TRBV11-2 and J usage is TRBJ2-7; D possibly uses TRBD1 or TRBD2 (5 bases each). Per the germline V gene, CDR1 is SGHAT and CDR2 is FQNNGV. Trimming removed 4 bases at V and 2 bases at J, with 15 bases between. The CDR3 contains 15 residues. The CDR3 protein is CASSSFRELTYEQYF. The CDR3, as DNA: TGTGCCAGCAGCTCGTTCAGGGAGCTCACCTACGAGCAGTACTTC.

The V and J genes are TRBV9 and TRBJ2-3; tentatively, D is TRBD2 (7 bases). This CDR3 is 15 amino acids long. V shed 6 bases and J shed 7 bases, with 21 bases lying between them. The germline gives CDR1 SGDLS, CDR2 YYNGEE. CDR3 residues: CASKEGGGRANTQYF. As DNA, the CDR3 is TGTGCCAGCAAGGAAGGCGGGGGCAGAGCGAATACGCAGTATTTT.

This clonotype was picked up a small number of times. This chain connects TRBV7-9 to TRBJ1-2; no clear D gene. Germline V gene lookup returns CDR1 SEHNR and CDR2 FQNEAQ (reference sequence). The CDR3 totals 14 residues. V lost 8 bases, J lost 2 bases, and 15 bases lay in between. CDR3 DNA sequence: TGTGCCAGCTCCCCCCCTGACCTGAACTATGGCTACACCTTC. As protein: CASSPPDLNYGYTF.

The V gene is TRBV28, the J gene TRBJ2-3, with 10 bases identical to TRBD2. This CDR3 region has 15 residues. The V gene's germline CDR1 is MDHEN and CDR2 SYDVKM. V was pared by 4 bases and J by 7 bases, with 8 bases of the junction left unmatched. The CDR3 region is CASSSPSGSFYTQYF. The DNA of the CDR3 is TGTGCCAGCAGTTCCCCTAGCGGGAGTTTTTATACGCAGTATTTT.

The chain links TRBV19 to TRBJ2-3; TRBD2 matches 9 bases. Germline lookup yields CDR1 LNHDA and CDR2 SQIVND (reference sequence). This CDR3 has 20 amino acids. The V segment lost 7 bases and the J segment 0 bases; nucleotides outside the gene matches: 20. The CDR3 coding sequence is TGTGCCAGTACCCCAAACGATCGGGGTCCTAGCGGGGCAAGCACAGATACGCAGTATTTT. This sequence encodes CASTPNDRGPSGASTDTQYF.

J is TRBJ2-1 and V is TRBV6-6, with TRBD2 identical over 9 bases. Germline V gene sequence: CDR1 MNHNY, CDR2 SVGAGI (reference sequence). The CDR3 consists of 14 residues. V shed 8 bases, J shed 4 bases, and the junction held 6 bases outside the gene matches. CDR3 amino acids: CASGATSGYNEQFF. DNA of the CDR3: TGTGCCAGCGGGGCGACTAGCGGATACAATGAGCAGTTCTTC.